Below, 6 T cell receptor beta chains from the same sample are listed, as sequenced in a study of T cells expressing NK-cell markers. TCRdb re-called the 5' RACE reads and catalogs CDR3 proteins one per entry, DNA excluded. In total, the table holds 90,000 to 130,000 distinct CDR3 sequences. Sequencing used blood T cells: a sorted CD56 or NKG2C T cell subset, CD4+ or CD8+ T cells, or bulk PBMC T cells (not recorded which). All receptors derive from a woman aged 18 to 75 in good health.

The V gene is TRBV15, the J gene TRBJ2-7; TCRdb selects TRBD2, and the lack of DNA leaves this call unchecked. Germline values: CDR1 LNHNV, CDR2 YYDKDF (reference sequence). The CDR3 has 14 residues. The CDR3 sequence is CATSAGGLTYEQYF.

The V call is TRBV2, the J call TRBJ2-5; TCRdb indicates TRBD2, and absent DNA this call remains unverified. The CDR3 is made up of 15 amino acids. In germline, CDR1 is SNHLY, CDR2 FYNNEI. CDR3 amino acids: CASSDFGLAEETQYF. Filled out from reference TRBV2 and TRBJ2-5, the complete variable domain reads EPEVTQTPSHQVTQMGQEVILRCVPISNHLYFYWYRQILGQKVEFLVSFYNNEISEKSEIFDDQFSVERPDGSNFTLKIRSTKLEDSAMYFCASSDFGLAEETQYFGPGTRLLVL.

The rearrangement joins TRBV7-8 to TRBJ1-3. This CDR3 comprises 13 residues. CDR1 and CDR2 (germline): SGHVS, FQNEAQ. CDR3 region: CASSLEWVDTIYF.

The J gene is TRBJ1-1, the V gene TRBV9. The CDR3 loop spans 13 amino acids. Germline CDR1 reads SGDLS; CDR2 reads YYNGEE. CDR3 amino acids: CASKDTLNTEAFF.

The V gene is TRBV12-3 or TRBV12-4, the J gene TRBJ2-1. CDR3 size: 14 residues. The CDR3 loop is CASSLAGTYNEQFF.

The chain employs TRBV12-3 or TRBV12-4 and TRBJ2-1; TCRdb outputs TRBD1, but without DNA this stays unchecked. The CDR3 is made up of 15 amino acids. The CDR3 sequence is CASRPGTGVLDEQFF.